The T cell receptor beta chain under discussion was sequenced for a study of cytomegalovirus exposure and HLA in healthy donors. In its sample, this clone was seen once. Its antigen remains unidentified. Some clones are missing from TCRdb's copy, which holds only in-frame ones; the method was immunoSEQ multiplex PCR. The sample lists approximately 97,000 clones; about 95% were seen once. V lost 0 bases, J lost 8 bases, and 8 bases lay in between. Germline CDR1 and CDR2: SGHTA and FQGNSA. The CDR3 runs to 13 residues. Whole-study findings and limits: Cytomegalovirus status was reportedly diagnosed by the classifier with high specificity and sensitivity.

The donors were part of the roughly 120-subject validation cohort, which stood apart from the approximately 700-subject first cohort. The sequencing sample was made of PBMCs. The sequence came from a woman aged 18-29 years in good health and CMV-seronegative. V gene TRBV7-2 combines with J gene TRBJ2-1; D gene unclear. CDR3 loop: CASSLAMADEQFF. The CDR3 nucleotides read TGTGCCAGCAGCTTAGCGATGGCGGATGAGCAGTTCTTC.